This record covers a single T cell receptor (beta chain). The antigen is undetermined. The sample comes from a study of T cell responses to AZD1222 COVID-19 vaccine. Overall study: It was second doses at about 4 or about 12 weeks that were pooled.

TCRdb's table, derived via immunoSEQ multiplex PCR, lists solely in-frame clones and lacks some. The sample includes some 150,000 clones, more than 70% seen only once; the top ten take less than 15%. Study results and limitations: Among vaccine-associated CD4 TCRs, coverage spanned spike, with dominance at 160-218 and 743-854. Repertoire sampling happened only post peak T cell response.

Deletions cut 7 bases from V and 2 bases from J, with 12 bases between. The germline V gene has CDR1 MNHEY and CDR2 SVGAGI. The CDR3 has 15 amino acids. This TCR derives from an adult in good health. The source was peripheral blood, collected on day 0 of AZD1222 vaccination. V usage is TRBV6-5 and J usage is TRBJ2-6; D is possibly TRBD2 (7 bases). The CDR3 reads CASTPGGPGANVLTF. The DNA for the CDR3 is TGTGCCAGCACCCCCGGGGGGCCTGGGGCCAACGTCCTGACTTTC.